This TCR beta chain was documented in a study of shared clonotypes between healthy human individuals. The authors' processing: Junction-only immunoSEQ sequences carried no quality scores, so filtering differed. Measured with immunoSEQ multiplex PCR; TCRdb has only the in-frame clones, and not every one. From that table come the V and J calls and clone size; the DNA was used to work out D and trimming. The sample includes some 490,000 clones, 70% to 80% of them seen just once. None of the donors, who were healthy HIV-negative adults, had recently had acute infections or vaccinations. Genomic DNA, for the unsorted samples, came from some 100 million PBMCs. The V gene lost 3 bases and the J gene lost 0 bases, with 13 bases spanning the gap. The CDR3 has 16 residues. Germline CDR1 SGHRS, CDR2 YFSETQ.

The V and J genes are TRBV5-1 and TRBJ2-1; tentatively, D is TRBD2 (6 bases). Sample: PBMCs. This TCR came from a woman aged 40 to 50 in good health. Some clones in this sample may be carry-over from other donors' samples. CDR3 nucleotides: TGCGCCAGCAGCTCGGGGGACCCGAGCTCCTACAATGAGCAGTTCTTC. This encodes CASSSGDPSSYNEQFF.